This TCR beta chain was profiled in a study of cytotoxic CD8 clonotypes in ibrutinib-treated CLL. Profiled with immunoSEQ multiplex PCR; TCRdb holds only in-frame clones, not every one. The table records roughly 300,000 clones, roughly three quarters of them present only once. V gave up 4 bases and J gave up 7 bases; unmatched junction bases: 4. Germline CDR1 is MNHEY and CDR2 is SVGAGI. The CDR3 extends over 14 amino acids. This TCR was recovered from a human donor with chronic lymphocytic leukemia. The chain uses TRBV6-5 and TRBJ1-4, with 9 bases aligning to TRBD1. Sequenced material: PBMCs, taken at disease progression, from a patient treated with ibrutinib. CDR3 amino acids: CASSLTGGGEKLFF. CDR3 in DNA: TGTGCCAGCAGTTTAACAGGGGGCGGTGAAAAACTGTTTTTT.